Shown below are 8 T cell receptor beta chains from a single sample sequenced in a study of blood T cell repertoires in COVID-19. TCRdb's copy holds only in-frame clones and misses some; the assay was immunoSEQ multiplex PCR. The table lists about half a million clones, roughly 88% of them singletons. The sequenced sample consisted of peripheral blood. These receptors came from a human donor in a cohort sampled during active COVID-19.

The rearrangement links TRBV19 to TRBJ2-7; the D gene is possibly TRBD2 (6 bases). The germline gives CDR1 LNHDA, CDR2 SQIVND (reference sequence). Between the trimmed V and J ends, which lost 1 base and 1 base, there was a span of 8 bases. The CDR3 is 14 residues long. CDR3 nucleotide sequence: TGTGCCAGTAGTATAGGTGCGGGATCCTACGAGCAGTACTTC. Residues: CASSIGAGSYEQYF.

The V and J genes are TRBV19 and TRBJ2-1, with TRBD2 matching 12 bases. V shed 5 bases and J 10 bases; nucleotides not matched to a gene: 6. This CDR3 has 14 amino acids. Germline V gene sequence: CDR1 LNHDA, CDR2 SQIVND (reference sequence). The CDR3 DNA sequence: TGTGCCAGTAGTCCAAGACTAGCGGGAGTGGAGCAGTTCTTC. Protein product: CASSPRLAGVEQFF.

This clone was observed a handful of times. The V call is TRBV6-4, the J call TRBJ2-3; TRBD2 might be the D (5 bases). The V gene lost 5 bases and the J gene lost 4 bases, with 7 bases spanning the gap. The CDR3 extends over 12 amino acids. Germline V gives CDR1 MRHNA, CDR2 SNTAGT. CDR3 nucleotide sequence: TGTGCCAGCAGTAACGGGGCAGATACGCAGTATTTT. It encodes CASSNGADTQYF.

The chain carries TRBV5-6 and TRBJ1-5; no clear D gene. CDR1 and CDR2 (germline): SGHDT, YYEEEE. The CDR3 has 15 amino acids. Trimming pared 0 bases from V and 0 bases from J, leaving 7 bases between. The CDR3 loop is CASSLGPGSNQPQHF. CDR3 nucleotides: TGTGCCAGCAGCTTGGGACCGGGTAGCAATCAGCCCCAGCATTTT.

The chain has TRBV6-1 and TRBJ2-7, with 9 bases fitting TRBD2. The CDR3 loop spans 18 amino acids. V dropped 0 bases and J dropped 3; count of bases not matched to a gene: 12. Germline values: CDR1 MNHNS, CDR2 SASEGT. CDR3 protein: CASSEARLADNIFYEQYF. CDR3 in DNA: TGTGCCAGCAGTGAAGCGAGACTAGCGGACAACATTTTCTACGAGCAGTACTTC.

The rearrangement joins TRBV11-1 to TRBJ1-2; D is uncertain. Germline loops: CDR1 SGHAT, CDR2 FQDESV (reference sequence). Trimming stripped 2 bases from V and 8 bases from J, with 15 bases between. The CDR3 totals 14 residues. The CDR3, as DNA: TGTGCCAGCAGCTTACGGCCCGGGGAGAGCGGCTACACCTTC. Translated, it gives CASSLRPGESGYTF.

V gene TRBV5-4 combines with J gene TRBJ2-1; the match to TRBD2 covers 8 bases. The CDR3 contains 16 residues. CDR1 and CDR2 (germline): SGHNT, YYREEE (reference sequence). Trimming removed 0 bases from V and 8 bases from J; junction bases left unmatched: 10. The CDR3 loop reads CASSLAGGGGLDEQFF. The CDR3 nucleotides are TGTGCCAGCAGCTTGGCCGGGGGGGGAGGACTCGATGAGCAGTTCTTC.

The V and J genes are TRBV18 and TRBJ2-5, with TRBD1 matching 9 bases. V lost 4 bases, J lost 0 bases, and 18 bases stayed unmatched. Looked up from germline, CDR1 is KGHSH and CDR2 is LQKENI. This CDR3 contains 20 residues. Here the CDR3 DNA reads TGTGCCAGCTCACTCAATCGTCCGGGACAGGGAGCGGCGTACCAAGAGACCCAGTACTTC. It is translated as CASSLNRPGQGAAYQETQYF.